This T cell receptor beta chain was identified in a study of blood T cell repertoires in COVID-19. At the level of the study: COVID-19 samples collected from the United States, Italy and Spain covered acute and convalescent phases. PBMCs, B-cell-depleted T cells, or T cells were the source of the cDNA or gDNA that made up the material.

Assay: immunoSEQ multiplex PCR; the TCRdb copy retains only in-frame clones and omits some. The top ten clones hold 3% to 4.5% of a sample with over 80,000 clones, around 67% of them seen once. Germline lookup yields CDR1 LGHNA and CDR2 YSLEER. There are 14 residues in the CDR3. Trimming left V 1 base short and J 14 bases short, with 19 bases between. Followed longitudinally, the Seattle patients had been enrolled during active infection. The TCR originated in an older man with COVID-19, enrolled during active disease. The sample consisted of peripheral blood. This chain connects TRBV4-3 to TRBJ2-3, with D maybe TRBD1 (6 bases). The CDR3 sequence: CASSQGTVPHPLYF. The DNA for the CDR3 is TGCGCCAGCAGCCAAGGGACAGTCCCACACCCTCTGTATTTT.